The 32 T cell receptor beta chains reported below all come from one sample, sequenced in a study of T cells after posttransplantation cyclophosphamide. A marrow graft followed busulfan-fludarabine conditioning, with cyclophosphamide on days +3 and +4. The assay was immunoSEQ multiplex PCR, and TCRdb's table has in-frame clones only and misses some. The repertoire consists of several thousand clones, with almost 85% occurring once and the leading ten covering 25% to 30%. The starting material was CD8+ T cells sorted from PBMCs, obtained approximately 190 weeks after allogeneic stem cell transplant with posttransplant cyclophosphamide. Every receptor here comes from a female patient in her forties or fifties who received an allogeneic stem cell transplant from a related donor, was CMV-positive, and had no GVHD. Some T cells may be transferred from the graft donor.

V is TRBV27 and J is TRBJ1-4; D may be TRBD1 (6 bases). This CDR3 comprises 14 residues. Per the germline V gene, CDR1 is MNHEY and CDR2 is SMNVEV (reference sequence). Trimming took off 6 bases at V and 5 bases at J, with 13 bases between the two ends. CDR3 sequence reads: CASSEGTWNEKLFF. Written as DNA, the CDR3 is TGTGCCAGCAGCGAAGGGACATGGAATGAAAAACTGTTTTTT.

The chain combines TRBV27 with TRBJ2-7; D may be TRBD2 (6 bases). Germline CDR1 reads MNHEY; CDR2 reads SMNVEV (reference sequence). Trimming stripped 8 bases from V and 7 bases from J, with 18 bases between. The CDR3 totals 13 residues. CDR3 DNA sequence: TGTGCCAGCGGAGGGCGAAATCAGGCGGAGCAGTACTTC. This translates into CASGGRNQAEQYF.

CDR3 bases: TGTGCCAGCAGCCAGGACAGGGTCGGGACAGATACGCAGTATTTT. Its protein is CASSQDRVGTDTQYF. This chain connects TRBV5-8 to TRBJ2-3; TRBD1 matches 8 bases. V lost 4 bases, J lost 3 bases, and 7 bases stayed unmatched. Germline-derived CDR1 and CDR2 are SGHTS and YDEGEE. CDR3 length: 15 amino acids. The variable domain in full, with the rest retrieved from reference TRBV5-8 and TRBJ2-3, is EAGVTQSPTHLIKTRGQQATLRCSPISGHTSVYWYQQALGLGLQFLLWYDEGEERNRGNFPPRFSGRQFPNYSSELNVNALELEDSALYLCASSQDRVGTDTQYFGPGTRLTVL.

The chain has TRBV5-5 and TRBJ2-7; TRBD1 matches 9 bases. CDR3 length equals 15 residues. Germline V gene sequence: CDR1 SGHKS, CDR2 YYEKEE (reference sequence). With V trimmed by 4 bases and J by 6 bases, 11 bases remained unmatched. The CDR3 spells CASSLALGQGREQYF. Here the CDR3 DNA reads TGTGCCAGCAGCCTGGCACTAGGACAGGGGCGCGAGCAGTACTTC.

V and J are TRBV18 and TRBJ2-3; 10 nucleotides line up with TRBD1. Germline CDR1 reads KGHSH; CDR2 reads LQKENI. The CDR3 is 17 residues long. The trim removed 3 bases at V and 5 bases at J, leaving 11 bases unmatched. The DNA for the CDR3 is TGTGCCAGCTCACCTGTCGGGACAGGGGCATACGGAGATACGCAGTATTTT. Protein: CASSPVGTGAYGDTQYF.

The chain employs TRBV27 and TRBJ1-1; perhaps TRBD1 as D (6 bases). This CDR3 is built from 14 residues. V lost 6 bases and J lost 0, with 11 bases in between. CDR1 and CDR2 from the germline V gene are MNHEY and SMNVEV (reference sequence). CDR3 sequence reads: CASSLGALNTEAFF. As DNA, the CDR3 is TGTGCCAGCAGCCTGGGGGCGCTGAACACTGAAGCTTTCTTT.

This chain uses TRBV29-1 with TRBJ2-6, with 9 bases that match TRBD1. The germline V gene has CDR1 SQVTM and CDR2 ANQGSEA. The CDR3 runs to 18 residues. Germline trimming cut 4 bases from V and 2 bases from J; bases unmatched to any gene: 12. The CDR3 spells CSVAPLGQGAAGANVLTF. The CDR3 DNA is TGCAGCGTTGCTCCTCTGGGACAGGGAGCAGCTGGGGCCAACGTCCTGACTTTC.

The chain links TRBV2 to TRBJ2-1; TRBD2 aligns across 12 bases. CDR1 and CDR2 (germline): SNHLY, FYNNEI. Trimming took 6 bases from V and 0 from J; bases not matched to a gene: 3. This CDR3 has 16 amino acids. The CDR3 bases are TGTGCCAGCAGGACTAGCGGGGGAAGCTCCTACAATGAGCAGTTCTTC. This encodes CASRTSGGSSYNEQFF.

The chain's CDR3 is CASSHDDRQETQYF. For the CDR3, the DNA is TGTGCCAGCAGCCATGATGACAGGCAAGAGACCCAGTACTTC. The chain recombines TRBV14 with TRBJ2-7; possibly TRBD1 for D (6 bases). The J call may be in error: the DNA end matches TRBJ2-5 better. This CDR3 is built from 14 residues. Germline CDR1 reads SGHDN; CDR2 reads FVKESK.

The rearrangement links TRBV4-2 to TRBJ1-1, with D tentatively TRBD1 (5 bases). Germline V gene data show CDR1 as LGHNA and CDR2 as YNFKEQ. The CDR3 has 15 amino acids. The V gene lost 0 bases and the J gene lost 1 base, with 9 bases spanning the gap. The CDR3 region has the DNA TGTGCCAGCAGCCAAGAAGGGGCAGCGAACACTGAAGCTTTCTTT. It translates to CASSQEGAANTEAFF.

The chain uses TRBV5-4 and TRBJ2-3; the match to TRBD2 covers 9 bases. The CDR3 is 17 residues long. J was trimmed by 4 bases and V by 0 bases; bases with no gene match: 9. CDR1 is SGHNT and CDR2 is YYREEE in the germline V gene (reference sequence). The CDR3 DNA is TGTGCCAGCAGCTTGGAAGTAGCGGGAGTGGTCGCAGATACGCAGTATTTT. It is translated as CASSLEVAGVVADTQYF.

The chain links TRBV7-6 to TRBJ2-5, with 10 bases lining up with TRBD2. From germline, CDR1 is SGHVS and CDR2 FNYEAQ. This CDR3 is built from 15 residues. V was pared by 5 bases and J by 4 bases, with 7 bases of the junction left unmatched. This chain's CDR3 is CASSPLSGRLETQYF. The CDR3 DNA sequence: TGTGCCAGCAGCCCACTTAGCGGGAGGTTAGAGACCCAGTACTTC.

The table lists this clone with a count of one. J is TRBJ2-7 and V is TRBV6-5; D might be TRBD1 (6 bases). V gave up 6 bases and J gave up 7 bases, with 13 bases separating them. Germline V gene lookup returns CDR1 MNHEY and CDR2 SVGAGI. The CDR3 extends over 12 amino acids. CDR3 loop: CASRQGLGEQYF. Here the CDR3 DNA reads TGTGCCAGCAGACAGGGCCTTGGGGAGCAGTACTTC.

The rearrangement joins TRBV9 to TRBJ1-3; no clear D. CDR3 length: 14 amino acids. Trimming removed 3 bases at V and 0 bases at J, with 7 bases between. Germline V CDR1 and CDR2: SGDLS, YYNGEE. The CDR3 nucleotides are TGTGCCAGCAGCGGTGGGCTCTCTGGAAACACCATATATTTT. The encoded protein is CASSGGLSGNTIYF.

This clone was seen a single time. The J gene is TRBJ1-2, the V gene TRBV7-2, with 12 positions matching TRBD1. Germline loops: CDR1 SGHTA, CDR2 FQGNSA. The J segment lost 8 bases and the V segment lost 2 bases, leaving 12 bases of the junction unmatched. The CDR3 sequence is 17 residues long. The CDR3 region has the DNA TGTGCCAGCAGCTTAAGGGTTCTGGGACAGGGGGCCGAGGGCTACACCTTC. Its protein is CASSLRVLGQGAEGYTF.

The chain joins TRBV9 to TRBJ2-3; D gene ambiguous. CDR3 length: 12 residues. CDR1 is SGDLS and CDR2 is YYNGEE in the germline V gene. Trimming removed 3 bases at V and 1 base at J, with 3 bases between. In DNA form, the CDR3 reads TGTGCCAGCAGCGCTGGCACAGATACGCAGTATTTT. Its translation is CASSAGTDTQYF.

The V and J genes are TRBV13 and TRBJ1-5, with TRBD1 matching over 7 bases. There are 13 residues in the CDR3. V was clipped by 3 bases and J by 7 bases; unmatched bases: 3. The germline CDR1 and CDR2 sequences are PRHDT and FYEKMQ (reference sequence). CDR3 nucleotide sequence: TGTGCCAGCAGCTTGAGAGGGGGCCAGCCCCAGCATTTT. Translation gives CASSLRGGQPQHF. Complete variable domain (other parts from reference TRBV13 and TRBJ1-5): AAGVIQSPRHLIKEKRETATLKCYPIPRHDTVYWYQQGPGQDPQFLISFYEKMQSDKGSIPDRFSAQQFSDYHSELNMSSLELGDSALYFCASSLRGGQPQHFGDGTRLSIL.

Worth noting for this clone: A read error may account for a junction end that differs from germline. The chain uses TRBV27 and TRBJ2-1; 8 bases fit TRBD2. Germline V gene lookup returns CDR1 MNHEY and CDR2 SMNVEV (reference sequence). The CDR3 extends over 13 amino acids. DNA for the CDR3: TGTACCAGCAGCCTAGCGGGTGGCAATGAGCAGTTCTTC. Translating gives CTSSLAGGNEQFF.

The gene calls are TRBV27 and TRBJ1-1; D remains unclear. The CDR3 loop spans 12 amino acids. Germline V CDR1 and CDR2: MNHEY, SMNVEV (reference sequence). V lost 6 bases, J lost 3 bases, and 8 bases lay in between. CDR3 protein: CASRLEDTEAFF. In DNA, the CDR3 is TGTGCCAGCAGATTAGAGGACACTGAAGCTTTCTTT.

This clone was recorded a few times. This chain uses TRBV29-1 with TRBJ2-3; 11 nucleotides match TRBD2. The CDR3 loop spans 16 amino acids. CDR1 is SQVTM and CDR2 is ANQGSEA in the germline V gene. The V and J ends lost 5 bases and 2 bases, in that order; junction bases with no gene match: 9. The CDR3: CSVTGLAGFNTDTQYF. CDR3 in DNA: TGCAGCGTTACAGGACTAGCGGGTTTTAACACAGATACGCAGTATTTT.

V gene TRBV29-1 combines with J gene TRBJ1-1, with TRBD1 matching over 7 bases. The germline V gene has CDR1 SQVTM and CDR2 ANQGSEA. The V and J ends lost 0 bases and 0 bases, in that order; junction bases with no gene match: 4. The CDR3 spans 15 residues. DNA for the CDR3: TGCAGCGTTGAAGATCAGGGGGAGGTGAACACTGAAGCTTTCTTT. Protein: CSVEDQGEVNTEAFF.

This clone was observed once. The chain couples TRBV27 to TRBJ2-1; 8 nucleotides agree with TRBD1. CDR1 and CDR2 from the germline V gene are MNHEY and SMNVEV (reference sequence). The CDR3 has 14 amino acids. Trimming at V came to 5 bases and at J to 4 bases, leaving 4 bases not matched to a gene. In DNA, the CDR3 is TGTGCCAGCAGTGCGGGACAGGAATACAATGAGCAGTTCTTC. The encoded protein is CASSAGQEYNEQFF.

This clone has only a few counts. J is TRBJ1-3 and V is TRBV10-3; no clear D gene. The ends were cut back, 8 bases at V and 4 bases at J, with 15 bases in the middle. The CDR3 covers 14 residues. In germline, CDR1 is ENHRY, CDR2 SYGVKD. CDR3 coding DNA: TGTGCCATCGTACACCCGCAGTCAGGAAACACCATATATTTT. Protein product: CAIVHPQSGNTIYF.

The CDR3 coding sequence is TGTGCTAGTGGTTTGGATGTCTCTTACGAGCAGTACTTC. This gives the protein CASGLDVSYEQYF. This chain joins TRBV12-5 and TRBJ2-7; the D is unclear. CDR3 length equals 13 residues. Germline CDR1 LGHNT, CDR2 FRNRAP. Trimming pared 1 base from V and 4 bases from J, leaving 8 bases between.

The rearrangement uses TRBV5-4 and TRBJ2-7; weak D call: TRBD1 (5 bases). The CDR3 loop spans 13 amino acids. V was trimmed by 7 bases and J by 3 bases, leaving 14 bases between them. The germline V gene has CDR1 SGHNT and CDR2 YYREEE (reference sequence). CDR3 DNA sequence: TGTGCCAGCGGTGGACAAACCTACTACGAGCAGTACTTC. It codes for CASGGQTYYEQYF.

The rearrangement joins TRBV19 to TRBJ2-3, with a weak D call TRBD2 (6 bases). Germline V lookup: CDR1 LNHDA, CDR2 SQIVND (reference sequence). The CDR3 has 15 residues. Trimming pared 6 bases from V and 5 bases from J, leaving 18 bases between. The CDR3 loop reads CASSNLRGSGDTQYF. DNA of the CDR3: TGTGCCAGTAGCAATCTCCGGGGGAGTGGAGATACGCAGTATTTT.

The chain uses TRBV27 and TRBJ2-7, with TRBD2 matching 10 bases. In germline, CDR1 is MNHEY, CDR2 SMNVEV (reference sequence). This CDR3 region has 17 residues. V shed 4 bases and J 3 bases; nucleotides not matched to a gene: 12. CDR3 amino acids: CASSYRLASGSDYEQYF. The DNA of the CDR3 is TGTGCCAGCAGTTACCGACTGGCTAGCGGGAGTGACTACGAGCAGTACTTC.

The chain carries TRBV9 and TRBJ2-1; 7 nucleotides align to TRBD2. Germline lookup yields CDR1 SGDLS and CDR2 YYNGEE. The length of the CDR3 is 14 residues. J gave up 9 bases and V 0 bases, and 6 bases lay outside the gene matches. CDR3 sequence: CASSVGEGGAEQFF. In DNA, the CDR3 is TGTGCCAGCAGCGTAGGGGAGGGCGGTGCTGAGCAGTTCTTC.

The chain links TRBV7-3 to TRBJ2-1; 8 bases are shared with TRBD2. CDR1 and CDR2 (germline): SGHTA, FQGTGA. With V trimmed by 1 base and J by 5 bases, 4 bases remained unmatched. There are 15 residues in the CDR3. For the CDR3, the DNA is TGTGCCAGCAGCTTAAATCCACTAGCGGACAATGAGCAGTTCTTC. Its protein product is CASSLNPLADNEQFF.

The V gene is TRBV30, the J gene TRBJ2-1; TRBD1 might be the D (6 bases). Germline CDR1 reads GTSNPN; CDR2 reads SVGIG (reference sequence). V shed 0 bases and J shed 6 bases, with 15 bases lying between them. The CDR3 length is 15 residues. CDR3 protein: CAWSVRMQGINEQFF. For the CDR3, the DNA is TGTGCCTGGAGTGTACGTATGCAGGGGATCAATGAGCAGTTCTTC.

The chain joins TRBV19 to TRBJ2-1, with TRBD2 identical over 14 bases. The length of the CDR3 is 20 residues. Trimming removed 0 bases from V and 9 bases from J; junction bases left unmatched: 16. Germline CDR1 is LNHDA and CDR2 is SQIVND (reference sequence). The CDR3 sequence is CASSIDVETLTSGRAGEQFF. CDR3 bases: TGTGCCAGTAGTATAGACGTCGAGACCCTGACTAGCGGGAGGGCAGGTGAGCAGTTCTTC.

The rearrangement uses TRBV27 and TRBJ2-1; the D gene is possibly TRBD2 (6 bases). CDR3 length: 15 amino acids. V shed 2 bases and J shed 2 bases, with 10 bases lying between them. Germline V gives CDR1 MNHEY, CDR2 SMNVEV (reference sequence). The CDR3: CASSLAGITYNEQFF. DNA for the CDR3: TGTGCCAGCAGTTTAGCGGGAATCACCTACAATGAGCAGTTCTTC.